This T cell receptor beta chain was obtained from a study of shared clonotypes between healthy human individuals. V was pared by 3 bases and J by 13 bases, with 10 bases between. The CDR3 has 11 amino acids. From germline, CDR1 is MNHEY and CDR2 SMNVEV (reference sequence). Worth noting for this clone: Antigen: not known.

Only CD45RO-negative cells positively selected for CCR7 counted as naive CD8 cells, so terminally differentiated effector memory CD45RA+ cells were excluded. The study, taken as a whole, reports: The generation probabilities recorded for non-shared clonotypes fell below those of clonotypes shared by all four donors. Clonotype sharing among donors, it was expected, would be affected by sequencing depth.

Profiled with immunoSEQ multiplex PCR; TCRdb holds only in-frame clones, not every one. Of around 600,000 clones listed, around 96% were seen once; the top ten hold over 0.095%. The specimen was naive CD8+ T cells sorted from blood. V is TRBV27 and J is TRBJ2-1; D gene uncertain. The receptor was derived from a woman aged 25 to 39 in good health. The CDR3 spells CASSFPPGQFF. DNA of the CDR3: TGTGCCAGCAGTTTTCCTCCCGGACAGTTCTTC.